This T cell receptor beta chain was captured by sequencing in a study of T cells after yellow fever vaccination (dated by TCRdb to the late 2010s). For context, the study as a whole: Libraries from fractions with low cell numbers were prepared with the SMART-Seq v4 Ultra Low Input RNA kit. Bulk TCR alpha and beta repertoires were sequenced longitudinally to track T-cell clones before and after primary and booster YFV17D yellow fever vaccination. Two healthy male donors made up the cohort, one aged 18 to 30 years and the other aged 30 to 40 years. Bulk PBMC replicates and cell subsets were isolated from blood drawn at multiple timepoints before and after both primary and secondary immunization. What the work shows at the level of the full study, not this receptor alone: A small share of clonotypes was detected in both CD4 and CD8 compartments, with the overlap likely arising from convergent recombination. Because only a couple of donors were included in the study, the extent to which the findings can be generalized is limited. Because abundant contaminating clonotypes from the bulk population could be contained in FACS-sorted repertoires, computational filtering was required. After the booster, most clones that had expanded after primary vaccination were detected again (about 97% of CD4 and roughly 86% of CD8), suggesting broad maintenance of memory. Compared with the primary T-cell response, the secondary T-cell response was weaker but faster, peaking on day 5 rather than day 15.

In the germline V gene, CDR1 corresponds to MGHRA and CDR2 to YSYEKL. From cysteine to phenylalanine, the CDR3 is 18 amino acids long. Only the CDR3 part of the read is kept: 54 bases, read in frame from the first base. Relative to germline, V is missing 1 base and J is missing 7 bases, with 14 bases of the junction outside any gene match. TCR cDNA was synthesized by 5'RACE template switching, through which a universal primer site and unique molecular identifiers were introduced. Priming of cDNA synthesis was performed from both the TCR alpha and TCR beta constant segments. Library amplification involved two PCR steps, and the second step added sample barcodes and sequencing adapters. Libraries were sequenced on Illumina HiSeq 2500 (2x100 bp) or NovaSeq (2x150 bp). The source study handled its data this way. MIGEC handled demultiplexing of reads and collapsing into UMI consensus sequences, while MiXCR performed V(D)J alignment. Using edgeR on replicate PBMC samples, clonotypes were called vaccine-responding if FDR was below 0.01 and the log2 fold change was above 5 up to day 15. Each bulk clonotype was labeled CD4 or CD8 based on which sequenced repertoire, CD4 or CD8, contained the clonotype at higher abundance. TCRdb handled the public reads itself, with Q25 trimming in fastp and clone calling in MiXCR, and kept productive beta chains. Rows with one shared CDR3 protein collapse into an entry with the most common genes and DNA. None of the V and J calls come from the authors' own analysis; TCRdb made them. The sample records about 580,000 distinct CDR3 sequences, 17% of which are singletons. The ten largest make up around 16% of the sample.

At least ten counts were recorded for this clonotype. Its antigen remains unidentified. Base qualities are not provided; no much larger clone lies one nucleotide away. This sample's treatment or condition label indicates: live attenuated yellow fever vaccine strain. At each blood-draw timepoint, two biological replicates of bulk PBMCs were obtained. PBMCs were isolated from peripheral blood using a standard Ficoll-Paque protocol. TriZol was used to extract RNA from bulk PBMCs, CD4 and CD8 fractions, and dextramer-positive and dextramer-negative fractions. The sequence came from a man in his late teens or twenties who received the YFV17D yellow fever vaccine. The V gene is TRBV4-1 and the J gene is TRBJ2-2, with TRBD2 matching 8 junction bases. Source: PBMCs, taken roughly 5 days after the first yellow fever vaccination. The sequence in DNA is TGCGCCAGCAGCCAAGCCTTCCGGGGGGGCCGGGCAAGCGGGGAGCTGTTTTTT. It encodes CASSQAFRGGRASGELFF.